This entry is about one T cell receptor beta chain. The CDR3 has 16 amino acids. Per germline, CDR1 MGHDK and CDR2 SYGVNS. V lost 4 bases to trimming and J lost 3 bases, with 18 bases between them. The source of the sample is a study of blood T cell repertoires in COVID-19. Study summary: Sources were T cells, B-cell-depleted T cells, or PBMCs; the material itself was cDNA or gDNA.

In the original analysis: Researchers report that nucleated cell counts were estimated from reference gene primer amplification. This table comes from immunoSEQ multiplex PCR, and its TCRdb copy is limited to in-frame clones, with some not included. V, J and clone size reflect that table, while D and trimming were determined from the DNA. The top ten clones hold approximately 3.7% of a sample with a few hundred thousand clones, 85% of them seen once. Sequences were obtained from peripheral blood. V usage is TRBV25-1 and J usage is TRBJ1-2, with unresolved D. This TCR was recovered from a woman under 30 with acute or convalescent COVID-19. CDR3 amino acids: CASSGYLPPSDYGYTF. In nucleotides, the CDR3 is TGTGCCAGCAGTGGGTACCTGCCCCCGAGCGACTATGGCTACACCTTC.